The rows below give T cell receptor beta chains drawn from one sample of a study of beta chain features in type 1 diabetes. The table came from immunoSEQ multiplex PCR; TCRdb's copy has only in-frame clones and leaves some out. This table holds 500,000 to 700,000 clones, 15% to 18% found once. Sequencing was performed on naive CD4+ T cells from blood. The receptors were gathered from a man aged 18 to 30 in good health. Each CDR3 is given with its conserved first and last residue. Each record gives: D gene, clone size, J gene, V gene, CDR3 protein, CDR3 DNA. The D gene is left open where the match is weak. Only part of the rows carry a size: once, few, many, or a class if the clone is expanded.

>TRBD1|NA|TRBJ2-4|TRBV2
CASSEGEGQKNIQYF
TGTGCCAGCAGTGAAGGCGAGGGACAGAAAAACATTCAGTACTTC
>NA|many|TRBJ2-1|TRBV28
CASSPSLPSEQFF
TGTGCCAGCAGCCCTAGTCTCCCTAGTGAGCAGTTCTTC
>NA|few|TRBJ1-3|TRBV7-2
CASSLVFQERNTIYF
TGTGCCAGCAGCTTAGTTTTCCAGGAACGAAACACCATATATTTT
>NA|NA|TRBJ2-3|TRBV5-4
CASSGVGGGADTQYF
TGTGCCAGCAGCGGGGTCGGAGGGGGCGCAGATACGCAGTATTTT
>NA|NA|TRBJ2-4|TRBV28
CASSLPGQLAKNIQYF
TGTGCCAGCAGTTTACCCGGACAGCTAGCCAAAAACATTCAGTACTTC
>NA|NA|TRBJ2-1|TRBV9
CASSVQRDEQFF
TGTGCCAGCAGCGTCCAGAGGGATGAGCAGTTCTTC
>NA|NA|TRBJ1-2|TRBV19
CASSSQGYGYTF
TGTGCCAGTAGTTCACAGGGTTATGGCTACACCTTC
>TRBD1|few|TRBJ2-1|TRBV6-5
CASSLSGTGGYNEQFF
TGTGCCAGCAGTTTATCCGGGACAGGGGGCTACAATGAGCAGTTCTTC
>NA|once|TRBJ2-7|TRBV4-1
CASSRQGQDYEQYF
TGCGCCAGCAGCCGCCAGGGACAAGACTACGAGCAGTACTTC
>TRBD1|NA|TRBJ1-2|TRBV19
CASSARDRKNYGYTF
TGTGCCAGTAGTGCCCGGGACAGAAAGAACTATGGCTACACCTTC
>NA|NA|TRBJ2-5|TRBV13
CASSPWGETQYF
TGTGCCAGCAGCCCCTGGGGGGAGACCCAGTACTTC
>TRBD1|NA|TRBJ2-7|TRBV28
CASRGTGLTYEQYF
TGTGCCAGCAGGGGGACAGGGCTCACCTACGAGCAGTACTTC
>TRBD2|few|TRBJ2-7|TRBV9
CASSAPRTSGVLEQYF
TGTGCCAGCAGCGCCCCGCGGACTAGCGGGGTCTTGGAGCAGTACTTC
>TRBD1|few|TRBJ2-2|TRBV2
CASHRDSRTGELFF
TGTGCCAGCCACCGGGACAGCCGCACCGGGGAGCTGTTTTTT
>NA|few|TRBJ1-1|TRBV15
CATSRDRALEAFF
TGTGCCACCAGCAGAGATAGAGCCCTTGAAGCTTTCTTT
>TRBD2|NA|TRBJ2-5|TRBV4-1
CASSHGLAGARAQYF
TGCGCCAGCAGCCATGGACTAGCGGGGGCTAGGGCCCAGTACTTC
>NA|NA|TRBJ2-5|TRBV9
CASSVGQKEIQYF
TGTGCCAGCAGCGTAGGGCAGAAAGAGATCCAGTACTTC
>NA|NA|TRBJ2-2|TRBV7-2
CACSLEPGARSGELFF
TGTGCCTGCAGCTTAGAACCAGGGGCGCGGAGCGGGGAGCTGTTTTTT
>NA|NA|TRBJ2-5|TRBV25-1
CASSEQGETQYF
TGTGCCAGCAGTGAACAGGGGGAGACCCAGTACTTC
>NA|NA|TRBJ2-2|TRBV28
CASLQDLGTGELFF
TGTGCCAGCCTCCAGGATTTAGGAACCGGGGAGCTGTTTTTT
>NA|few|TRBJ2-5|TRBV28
CASKAVQETQYF
TGTGCCAGCAAGGCAGTCCAAGAGACCCAGTACTTC
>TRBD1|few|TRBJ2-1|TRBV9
CASSSRQGKDNEQFF
TGTGCCAGCAGCTCACGACAGGGAAAAGACAATGAGCAGTTCTTC
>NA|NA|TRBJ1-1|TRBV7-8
CASRGRDTEAFF
TGTGCCAGCAGAGGACGGGATACTGAAGCTTTCTTT
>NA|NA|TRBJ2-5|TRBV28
CASSLGAVQETQYF
TGTGCCAGCAGTTTAGGAGCGGTCCAAGAGACCCAGTACTTC
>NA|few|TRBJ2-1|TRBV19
CASSIDFWHGSLSYNEQFF
TGTGCCAGTAGTATAGATTTTTGGCACGGGAGCCTCTCCTACAATGAGCAGTTCTTC
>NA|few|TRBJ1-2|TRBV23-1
CASSHQGAGYTF
TGCGCCAGCAGTCACCAGGGCGCCGGCTACACCTTC
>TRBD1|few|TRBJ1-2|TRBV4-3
CASSQAPDRGNMANYGYTF
TGCGCCAGCAGCCAAGCTCCGGACAGGGGGAATATGGCAAACTATGGCTACACCTTC